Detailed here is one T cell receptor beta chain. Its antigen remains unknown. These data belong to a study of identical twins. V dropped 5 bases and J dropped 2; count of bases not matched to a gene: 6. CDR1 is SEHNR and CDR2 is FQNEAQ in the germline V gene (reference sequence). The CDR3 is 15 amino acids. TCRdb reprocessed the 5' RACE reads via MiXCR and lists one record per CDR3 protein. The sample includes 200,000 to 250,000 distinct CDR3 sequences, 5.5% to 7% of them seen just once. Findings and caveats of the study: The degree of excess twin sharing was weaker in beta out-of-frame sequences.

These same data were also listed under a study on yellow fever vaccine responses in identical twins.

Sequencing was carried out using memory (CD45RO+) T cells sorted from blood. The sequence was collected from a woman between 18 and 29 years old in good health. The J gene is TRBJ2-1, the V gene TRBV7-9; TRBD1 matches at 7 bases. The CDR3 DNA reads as TGTGCCAGCAGCATGGACAGGTTCACCTACAATGAGCAGTTCTTC. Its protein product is CASSMDRFTYNEQFF.